This entry describes one TCR beta chain. Its antigen is as yet unknown. This sample was taken from a study of persistence of HIV-infected CD4 T cells. Study at large: Multiple blood draws of up to 180 mL, except a couple of donors with single leukapheresis. The study, taken as a whole, reports: Antigen-responding cells were enriched for degenerate expanded CDR3beta sequences. Compared with CD3/CD28-stimulated cells, CMV- and Gag-responding cells showed lower TCRbeta richness.

Germline CDR1 reads SGHTA; CDR2 reads FQGNSA. Trimming took 5 bases from V and 0 from J, leaving 14 bases between them. The CDR3 is 16 amino acids. Sequencing used immunoSEQ version 4 in survey mode. Each sample used up to roughly 1 ug genomic DNA diluted to around 10 ng/uL. Here immunoSEQ multiplex PCR was the method, and the copy in TCRdb shows in-frame clones only, minus some. The table lists about 45,000 clones, just under 90% of them singletons, with approximately 3.2% in the top ten. Anti-CD3/anti-CD28 beads served as a nonspecific positive control stimulus. Responding CD4+ T cells were sorted by upregulation of both CD40 ligand and CD69.

This rearrangement joins TRBV7-2 to TRBJ1-3; D gene uncertain. The origin of this receptor is an adult woman with HIV who was CMV-seropositive. The sequences come from CD4+ T cells sorted from PBMCs after roughly 18-hour stimulation, collected from a patient who received antiretroviral therapy. The CDR3 is CASSLRASNSGNTIYF. The CDR3, as DNA: TGTGCCAGCAGCCTCCGGGCCTCAAACTCTGGAAACACCATATATTTT.